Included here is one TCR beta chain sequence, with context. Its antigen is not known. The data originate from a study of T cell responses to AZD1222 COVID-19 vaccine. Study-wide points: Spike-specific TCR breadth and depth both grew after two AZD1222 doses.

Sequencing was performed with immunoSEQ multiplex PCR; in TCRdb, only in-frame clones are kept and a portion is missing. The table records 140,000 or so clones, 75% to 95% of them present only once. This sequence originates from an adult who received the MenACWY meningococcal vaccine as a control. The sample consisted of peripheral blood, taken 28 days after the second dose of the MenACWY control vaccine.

The CDR3: CASSGTGGSAEAFF. CDR3 nucleotide sequence: TGCGCCAGCAGTGGCACAGGGGGCTCCGCTGAAGCTTTCTTT. V gene TRBV5-1 combines with J gene TRBJ1-1, with 9 nucleotides matching TRBD1. CDR1 is SGHRS and CDR2 is YFSETQ in the germline V gene. With V trimmed by 5 bases and J by 6 bases, 8 bases remained unmatched. This CDR3 is built from 14 residues.